This T cell receptor beta chain emerged from a study of CD8 T cells in ankylosing spondylitis. The study, taken as a whole, reports: The disease-linked clones had a CD8+ phenotype and low blood frequencies. Significant enrichment of disease-linked clones was reportedly seen in matched ankylosing spondylitis synovial fluid. Seemingly distinctive of ankylosing spondylitis blood was a TCR beta motif formed by eight highly homologous variants. Some motif variants had been reported before (in reactive arthritis synovial fluid and blood).

Quantitative barcoded 5'-RACE was used to prepare TCR beta libraries. From the 5' RACE reads, TCRdb called clonotypes with MiXCR, one entry per CDR3 protein. The profile covers fewer than 450,000 distinct CDR3 sequences, with under 20% appearing a single time and approximately 0.93% taken by the ten largest. There are 16 residues in the CDR3. Germline CDR1 is MNHEY and CDR2 is SMNVEV (reference sequence). V was pared by 7 bases and J by 0 bases, with 7 bases of the junction left unmatched. This clonotype has just a few counts. Its antigen is unidentified. Sequencing was done on a sample of blood, either unsorted or a sorted T cell fraction (not recorded which). This TCR was recovered from a male donor with ankylosing spondylitis. The J gene is TRBJ2-2, the V gene TRBV27; TRBD2 matches at 8 bases. The CDR3 bases are TGTGCCAGCACTCCGGGGGGGCGACCGAACACCGGGGAGCTGTTTTTT. This codes for CASTPGGRPNTGELFF.